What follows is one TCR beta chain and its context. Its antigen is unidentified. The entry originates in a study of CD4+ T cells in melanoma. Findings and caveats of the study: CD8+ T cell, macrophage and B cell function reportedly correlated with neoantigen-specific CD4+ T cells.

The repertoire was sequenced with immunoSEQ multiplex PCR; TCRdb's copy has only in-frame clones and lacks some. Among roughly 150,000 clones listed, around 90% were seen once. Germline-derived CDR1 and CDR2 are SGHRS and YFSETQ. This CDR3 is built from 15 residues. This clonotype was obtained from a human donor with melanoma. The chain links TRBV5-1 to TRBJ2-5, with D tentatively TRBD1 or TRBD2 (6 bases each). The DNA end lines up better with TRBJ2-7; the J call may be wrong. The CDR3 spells CASSPDGGASYEQYF. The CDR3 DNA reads TGCGCCAGCAGCCCCGACGGGGGCGCCTCCTACGAGCAGTACTTC.